This T cell receptor (beta chain) was captured by sequencing in a study of cytomegalovirus exposure and HLA in healthy donors. General study findings and limits: Reported performance of the classifier showed diagnosis of cytomegalovirus status with high specificity and sensitivity.

Notes on this clone: The antigen is not known.

V trimming: 1 base; J trimming: 2 bases; junction bases outside the gene matches: 8. CDR1 and CDR2 (germline): LGHNA, YNFKEQ. This CDR3 comprises 17 residues. PCR involved 60 Vbeta and 13 Jbeta primers. Using immunoSEQ multiplex PCR, the repertoire was profiled, and TCRdb retains in-frame clones only, with some absent. The sample has around 110,000 clones; roughly 82% are singletons. Sequenced material: PBMCs. The chain combines TRBV4-2 with TRBJ1-5, with 7 bases fitting TRBD1. The source is a woman between 50 and 59 years old in good health and CMV-seropositive. The CDR3 loop is CASSQAMTGRGNQPQHF. In DNA, the CDR3 is TGTGCCAGCAGCCAAGCTATGACAGGGAGAGGCAATCAGCCCCAGCATTTT.